This TCR beta chain was obtained from a study of T cell repertoires in cytomegalovirus infection. Germline loops: CDR1 SGHVS, CDR2 FNYEAQ. V lost 5 bases and J lost 2, with 19 bases in between. The CDR3 is 16 amino acids. TCRdb passed the reads through MiXCR, listing each CDR3 protein once. Among about 740,000 distinct CDR3 sequences listed, around a third were seen once. This clonotype was observed a handful of times. Its matching antigen is unknown. The input for sequencing was cultured PBMCs, taken from culture after CMV antigen stimulation. The rearrangement uses TRBV7-6 and TRBJ2-7; the D is unclear. This sequence originates from a human donor in good health (CMV status not recorded). Some clones in this sample may be carry-over from other donors' samples. This CDR3 reads CASSKVGHDPAYEQYF. Here the CDR3 DNA reads TGTGCCAGCAGCAAGGTTGGCCACGACCCCGCCTACGAGCAGTACTTC.